This T cell receptor beta chain came from a study of cytomegalovirus exposure and HLA in healthy donors. Researchers ran the PCR with 60 Vbeta and 13 Jbeta primers. Measured with immunoSEQ multiplex PCR; TCRdb has only the in-frame clones, and not every one. The data contain approximately 140,000 clones, 70% to 80% of them seen just once; the ten biggest clones take up about 1.8%. The CDR3 contains 15 residues. Germline CDR1 LGHNA, CDR2 YNFKEQ. V lost 2 bases and J lost 2, with 12 bases in between. The source of this sequence is a woman between 45 and 60 years old in good health and CMV-seronegative. This chain connects TRBV4-2 to TRBJ2-5, with a tentative D call TRBD2 (5 bases). The sample taken for sequencing was PBMCs. The CDR3 DNA is TGTGCCAGCAGCCAAACCCGACGGGAACAAGAGACCCAGTACTTC. Encoded protein: CASSQTRREQETQYF.